These 32 T cell receptor beta chains originate from one sample sequenced in a study of shared clonotypes between healthy human individuals. Terminally differentiated effector memory CD45RA+ cells were excluded by CCR7 positive selection of CD45RO-negative cells. Generated by immunoSEQ multiplex PCR, the TCRdb table keeps only in-frame clones and is missing some. The profile shows roughly 2,000,000 clones, approximately 92% of them singletons. Sample: naive CD8+ T cells from PBMCs. The origin of the receptors is a man between 18 and 29 years old in good health. Some clones in this sample may be carry-over from other donors' samples.

The V and J genes are TRBV7-8 and TRBJ1-1; D gene ambiguous. Germline CDR1 SGHVS, CDR2 FQNEAQ. Trimming removed 2 bases at V and 4 bases at J, with 11 bases between. This CDR3 contains 14 residues. The CDR3 bases are TGTGCCAGCAGCTTAACGAGAGCTGTCACTGAAGCTTTCTTT. It specifies CASSLTRAVTEAFF.

The genes are TRBV7-9 and TRBJ2-5; no clear D gene. CDR1 and CDR2 (germline): SEHNR, FQNEAQ (reference sequence). This CDR3 region has 14 residues. The germline V and J ends were trimmed by 9 bases and 2 bases, with 16 bases remaining between them. The DNA for the CDR3 is TGTGCCAGTGGACCGCATCCTCCTCAAGAGACCCAGTACTTC. It encodes CASGPHPPQETQYF.

The genes are TRBV29-1 and TRBJ2-7; D is undetermined. The germline gives CDR1 SQVTM, CDR2 ANQGSEA. This CDR3 is 12 amino acids long. V gave up 6 bases and J gave up 2 bases, with 11 bases separating them. The CDR3, as DNA: TGCAGCGTCCTTGACACTACCTACGAGCAGTACTTC. Encoded protein: CSVLDTTYEQYF.

The chain joins TRBV25-1 to TRBJ2-5; the D gene is possibly TRBD1 (5 bases). CDR1 and CDR2 from the germline V gene are MGHDK and SYGVNS. The V gene lost 1 base and the J gene lost 5 bases, with 8 bases spanning the gap. The CDR3 is made up of 13 amino acids. The CDR3 is CASSESGLETQYF. In nucleotides, the CDR3 is TGTGCCAGCAGTGAATCAGGGTTGGAGACCCAGTACTTC.

This chain joins TRBV12-5 and TRBJ2-2; 11 bases fit TRBD2. CDR3 size: 19 residues. Per germline, CDR1 LGHNT and CDR2 FRNRAP. V lost 1 base and J lost 7; bases outside the gene matches: 14. The CDR3 nucleotides read TGTGCTAGTGGTTTGGCTCTTACCGGGACTAGCGGCATCGGCGGGGAGCTGTTTTTT. Translation: CASGLALTGTSGIGGELFF. The full variable domain, completed using reference TRBV12-5 and TRBJ2-2, is DARVTQTPRHKVTEMGQEVTMRCQPILGHNTVFWYRQTMMQGLELLAYFRNRAPLDDSGMPKDRFSAEMPDATLATLKIQPSEPRDSAVYFCASGLALTGTSGIGGELFFGEGSRLTVL.

The chain links TRBV28 to TRBJ1-2; 8 nucleotides agree with TRBD1. V dropped 5 bases and J dropped 6; count of bases not matched to a gene: 14. The germline V gene has CDR1 MDHEN and CDR2 SYDVKM. The CDR3 runs to 16 residues. CDR3: CASSVPGTGLTDGYTF. DNA for the CDR3: TGTGCCAGCAGTGTCCCCGGGACAGGCCTAACGGATGGCTACACCTTC.

Concerning this clone: At the DNA level, this CDR3 is encoded by other sequences in the same sample as well. The chain joins TRBV19 to TRBJ1-1; D is possibly TRBD1 (5 bases). Trimming left V 3 bases short and J 4 bases short, with 12 bases between. CDR3 length: 14 amino acids. CDR1 is LNHDA and CDR2 is SQIVND in the germline V gene (reference sequence). This CDR3 is CASSIDQGGTEAFF. In nucleotides, the CDR3 is TGTGCCAGTAGTATTGATCAGGGTGGCACTGAAGCTTTCTTT.

The gene calls are TRBV11-2 and TRBJ2-3, with 7 bases fitting TRBD2. With 3 bases clipped from V and 0 bases from J, the junction kept 12 bases outside the gene matches. CDR1 SGHAT and CDR2 FQNNGV come from the germline V gene. CDR3 length: 18 amino acids. This chain's CDR3 is CASSFLGVAGVSTDTQYF. The CDR3, as DNA: TGTGCCAGCAGCTTTTTGGGCGTCGCGGGAGTTAGCACAGATACGCAGTATTTT.

The gene calls are TRBV19 and TRBJ2-1, with D maybe TRBD1 (6 bases). Trimming left V 4 bases short and J 6 bases short, with 16 bases between. The CDR3 runs to 15 residues. Germline CDR1 reads LNHDA; CDR2 reads SQIVND (reference sequence). CDR3 DNA sequence: TGTGCCAGTAGTACACAGGGATTTCGGCCCAATGAGCAGTTCTTC. Translation: CASSTQGFRPNEQFF.

The chain is built from TRBV27 and TRBJ2-7; 9 nucleotides agree with TRBD2. Looked up from germline, CDR1 is MNHEY and CDR2 is SMNVEV (reference sequence). J was trimmed by 7 bases and V by 4 bases; bases with no gene match: 11. There are 15 residues in the CDR3. Here the CDR3 reads CASSSPGAGGREQYF. The CDR3 DNA reads as TGTGCCAGCAGTTCCCCTGGCGCGGGAGGGCGTGAGCAGTACTTC.

The table lists this clone with a few counts. Here the CDR3 DNA reads TGCGCCAGCAGAGCGGGGACAGGGAGCAATCAGCCCCAGCATTTT. It yields the protein CASRAGTGSNQPQHF. The chain uses TRBV4-1 and TRBJ1-5; 9 nucleotides line up with TRBD1. Germline CDR1 reads MGHRA; CDR2 reads YSYEKL. The CDR3 runs to 15 residues. The junction had 4 bases not matched to a gene; V was cut back by 6 bases and J by 1 base.

This chain joins TRBV7-9 and TRBJ1-5; TRBD1 might be the D (6 bases). Germline CDR1 and CDR2: SEHNR and FQNEAQ (reference sequence). This CDR3 contains 14 residues. Trimming cost V 5 bases and J 2 bases, with 10 bases left between them. The CDR3 coding sequence is TGTGCCAGCAGCACGGGGGGGCGCAATCAGCCCCAGCATTTT. It yields the protein CASSTGGRNQPQHF.

A note on this clone: This sample includes further DNA sequences coding for the same CDR3. The chain combines TRBV7-6 with TRBJ2-7; D could derive from TRBD1 or TRBD2 (6 bases each). Trimming removed 1 base from V and 7 bases from J, with 11 bases in between. Per germline, CDR1 SGHVS and CDR2 FNYEAQ. CDR3 length: 13 residues. CDR3 bases: TGTGCCAGCAGCTTAGGGGGGGCAGGAGAGCAGTACTTC. Translating it yields CASSLGGAGEQYF.

The table lists this clone with a count of one. This chain uses TRBV27 with TRBJ2-7; TRBD2 aligns across 14 bases. Germline V gives CDR1 MNHEY, CDR2 SMNVEV (reference sequence). V lost 4 bases, J lost 6 bases, and 2 bases stayed unmatched. CDR3 length equals 14 residues. The CDR3 here is CASSWGLAGAEQYF. The DNA for the CDR3 is TGTGCCAGCAGTTGGGGACTAGCGGGAGCCGAGCAGTACTTC.

This chain links TRBV2 with TRBJ1-5; TRBD1 agrees at 9 bases. CDR3 size: 16 residues. Germline V gene sequence: CDR1 SNHLY, CDR2 FYNNEI. V lost 6 bases and J lost 4; bases outside the gene matches: 10. The CDR3 region has the DNA TGTGCCAGCAGCGCCTGGGGACAGGGTCTTAATCAGCCCCAGCATTTT. It codes for CASSAWGQGLNQPQHF.

This chain connects TRBV9 to TRBJ2-7; 9 bases fit TRBD2. The CDR3 sequence is 14 residues long. In germline, CDR1 is SGDLS, CDR2 YYNGEE. Unmatched junction bases numbered 4, after V lost 1 base and J lost 5 bases. The CDR3 here is CASSVFLAGNEQYF. DNA of the CDR3: TGTGCCAGCAGCGTATTCCTAGCGGGAAACGAGCAGTACTTC.

The V call is TRBV9, the J call TRBJ1-5, with no clear D. This CDR3 has 20 residues. Between the trimmed V and J ends, which lost 0 bases and 0 bases, there was a span of 22 bases. The V gene's germline CDR1 is SGDLS and CDR2 YYNGEE. The CDR3 here is CASSVAPTFSKVYSNQPQHF. CDR3 DNA: TGTGCCAGCAGCGTAGCCCCTACTTTTAGCAAGGTGTATAGCAATCAGCCCCAGCATTTT. Using reference TRBV9 and TRBJ1-5 for the parts outside the CDR3, the full variable domain is DSGVTQTPKHLITATGQRVTLRCSPRSGDLSVYWYQQSLDQGLQFLIQYYNGEERAKGNILERFSAQQFPDLHSELNLSSLELGDSALYFCASSVAPTFSKVYSNQPQHFGDGTRLSIL.

The chain combines TRBV5-1 with TRBJ1-2; D might be TRBD1 (6 bases). CDR1 and CDR2 from the germline V gene are SGHRS and YFSETQ. The CDR3 is 20 residues long. The V end was cut by 4 bases, the J end by 5 bases, with 33 bases between. This CDR3 reads CASSPDLQGPHTPSPYGYTF. The CDR3 DNA is TGCGCCAGCAGCCCGGATCTACAGGGCCCCCATACGCCATCTCCGTATGGCTACACCTTC. The full variable domain, with the rest looked up from reference TRBV5-1 and TRBJ1-2, is KAGVTQTPRYLIKTRGQQVTLSCSPISGHRSVSWYQQTPGQGLQFLFEYFSETQRNKGNFPGRFSGRQFSNSRSEMNVSTLELGDSALYLCASSPDLQGPHTPSPYGYTFGSGTRLTVV.

This clone was picked up one time. The rearrangement joins TRBV9 to TRBJ2-1; 10 positions match TRBD2. In germline, CDR1 is SGDLS, CDR2 YYNGEE. CDR3 length: 15 residues. V lost 4 bases and J lost 10; bases outside the gene matches: 11. The CDR3 DNA sequence: TGTGCCAGCAGCCCCTCGACTAGCGGGCGGGGCGAGCAGTTCTTC. It yields the protein CASSPSTSGRGEQFF.

The rearrangement joins TRBV4-1 to TRBJ2-7; TRBD2 matches at 7 bases. This CDR3 is built from 13 residues. Germline CDR1 is MGHRA and CDR2 is YSYEKL. V gave up 4 bases and J gave up 5 bases; unmatched junction bases: 5. The CDR3 sequence: CASSLRTSDEQYF. The CDR3 DNA sequence: TGCGCCAGCAGCCTAAGGACTAGTGACGAGCAGTACTTC.

This chain connects TRBV5-4 to TRBJ2-3; TRBD1 or TRBD2 may be the D gene (6 bases each). The CDR3 has 15 residues. Between the trimmed V and J ends, which lost 4 bases and 2 bases, there was a span of 14 bases. Germline V CDR1 and CDR2: SGHNT, YYREEE (reference sequence). The CDR3, as DNA: TGTGCCAGCAGCCATTCACAGGGACTCACAGATACGCAGTATTTT. This gives the protein CASSHSQGLTDTQYF.

The chain recombines TRBV9 with TRBJ2-1; 7 nucleotides line up with TRBD1. Germline CDR1 SGDLS, CDR2 YYNGEE. The CDR3 runs to 14 residues. With 4 bases clipped from V and 9 bases from J, the junction kept 10 bases outside the gene matches. Here the CDR3 DNA reads TGTGCCAGCAGCCCCAGACAGGGAGTGGGTGAGCAGTTCTTC. Translating gives CASSPRQGVGEQFF.

This chain connects TRBV5-8 to TRBJ2-4, with D possibly being TRBD1 (6 bases). Germline assignment: CDR1 SGHTS and CDR2 YDEGEE. Between the trimmed V and J ends, which lost 3 bases and 4 bases, there was a span of 11 bases. CDR3 length: 14 amino acids. This CDR3 is CASSSRGGKNIQYF. CDR3 coding DNA: TGTGCCAGCAGCTCGAGAGGGGGAAAAAACATTCAGTACTTC.

This clone was observed a handful of times. Other DNA sequences of this sample code for an identical CDR3. The chain has TRBV4-1 and TRBJ2-5; D gene uncertain. This CDR3 comprises 13 residues. Trimming removed 0 bases from V and 3 bases from J, with 5 bases in between. Germline V gene sequence: CDR1 MGHRA, CDR2 YSYEKL. The CDR3 sequence is CASSQDQEETQYF. CDR3 nucleotides: TGCGCCAGCAGCCAAGATCAAGAAGAGACCCAGTACTTC.

This clone was seen more than once but under ten times. The genes are TRBV27 and TRBJ1-1; 9 bases are a match to TRBD1. The CDR3 spans 14 residues. The V gene end was trimmed by 5 bases and the J gene end by 5 bases; junction bases not matched to a gene: 6. The germline V gene encodes CDR1 MNHEY and CDR2 SMNVEV (reference sequence). The CDR3 region has the DNA TGTGCCAGCAGTCCGGGGACAGGGCGAACTGAAGCTTTCTTT. Its protein product is CASSPGTGRTEAFF.

About this clone: The same CDR3 is also encoded by other DNA sequences in this sample. The chain is built from TRBV20-1 and TRBJ2-7; D call uncertain. This CDR3 has 11 amino acids. V was pared by 3 bases and J by 3 bases, with 6 bases between. Germline lookup yields CDR1 DFQATT and CDR2 SNEGSKA (reference sequence). The CDR3 nucleotides read TGCAGTGCTAGGGAGAGCTACGAGCAGTACTTC. Residues: CSARESYEQYF.

The chain uses TRBV18 and TRBJ2-4; D might be TRBD1 (5 bases). This CDR3 is 18 amino acids long. Germline CDR1 and CDR2: KGHSH and LQKENI. Trimming stripped 0 bases from V and 0 bases from J, with 15 bases between. This chain's CDR3 is CASSPPSVGRLAKNIQYF. In DNA, the CDR3 is TGTGCCAGCTCACCACCGTCCGTGGGGCGACTAGCCAAAAACATTCAGTACTTC. Complete variable domain (other parts from reference TRBV18 and TRBJ2-4): NAGVMQNPRHLVRRRGQEARLRCSPMKGHSHVYWYRQLPEEGLKFMVYLQKENIIDESGMPKERFSAEFPKEGPSILRIQQVVRGDSAAYFCASSPPSVGRLAKNIQYFGAGTRLSVL.

This chain connects TRBV13 to TRBJ1-1; no reliable D call. V was clipped by 3 bases and J by 3 bases, with 14 bases between them. CDR3 length: 15 amino acids. Germline-derived CDR1 and CDR2 are PRHDT and FYEKMQ (reference sequence). CDR3 residues: CASSFGLDEDTEAFF. The CDR3 nucleotides are TGTGCCAGCAGCTTCGGTCTAGATGAGGACACTGAAGCTTTCTTT.

V is TRBV6-6 and J is TRBJ2-7; D gene uncertain. The CDR3 is 13 residues long. With 6 bases removed from V and 0 bases from J, the gap between germline ends came to 9 bases. CDR1 is MNHNY, CDR2 SVGAGI, per germline (reference sequence). Here the CDR3 reads CASRDGSSYEQYF. The CDR3 region has the DNA TGTGCCAGCAGGGACGGGTCCTCCTACGAGCAGTACTTC.

CDR3 DNA: TGTGCCAGCAGCCCGAGAGTACAGGATCATGAGCAGTTCTTC. Encoded protein: CASSPRVQDHEQFF. V usage is TRBV7-9 and J usage is TRBJ2-1; a weak D match, TRBD1 (5 bases). Per the germline V gene, CDR1 is SEHNR and CDR2 is FQNEAQ (reference sequence). V lost 5 bases and J 8 bases, leaving 16 bases between the germline ends. This CDR3 has 14 residues.

This chain uses TRBV6-1 with TRBJ1-2; tentatively, D is TRBD1 (6 bases). This CDR3 contains 13 residues. The germline V gene has CDR1 MNHNS and CDR2 SASEGT. Trimming shortened V by 3 bases and J by 3 bases, and 8 bases separated the two germline ends. The CDR3: CASSDSGDYGYTF. The DNA for the CDR3 is TGTGCCAGCAGTGACTCAGGGGACTATGGCTACACCTTC.

The chain joins TRBV4-3 to TRBJ1-2; 7 nucleotides align to TRBD1. CDR3 length: 17 amino acids. Germline V gene data show CDR1 as LGHNA and CDR2 as YSLEER. J gave up 0 bases and V 4 bases, and 11 bases lay outside the gene matches. CDR3 nucleotides: TGCGCCAGCAGCCTAACCGGGACAGTTTCTTCTAACTATGGCTACACCTTC. It is translated as CASSLTGTVSSNYGYTF.